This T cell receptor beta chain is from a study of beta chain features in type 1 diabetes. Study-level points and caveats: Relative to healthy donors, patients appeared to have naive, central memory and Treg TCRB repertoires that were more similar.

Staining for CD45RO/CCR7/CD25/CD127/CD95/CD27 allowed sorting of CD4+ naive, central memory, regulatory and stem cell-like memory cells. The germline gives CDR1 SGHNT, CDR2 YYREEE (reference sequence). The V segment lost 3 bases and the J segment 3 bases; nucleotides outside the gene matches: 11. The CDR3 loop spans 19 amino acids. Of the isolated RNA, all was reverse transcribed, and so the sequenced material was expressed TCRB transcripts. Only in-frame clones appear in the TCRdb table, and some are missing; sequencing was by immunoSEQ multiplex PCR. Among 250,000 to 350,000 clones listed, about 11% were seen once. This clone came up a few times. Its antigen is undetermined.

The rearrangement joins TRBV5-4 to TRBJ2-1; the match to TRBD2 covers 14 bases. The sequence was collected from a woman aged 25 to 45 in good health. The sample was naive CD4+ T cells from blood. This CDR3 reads CASSSRGTSGSGFYNEQFF. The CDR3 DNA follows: TGTGCCAGCAGCTCCAGGGGGACTAGCGGGAGTGGATTCTACAATGAGCAGTTCTTC.